This T cell receptor beta chain was sequenced for a study of T cell responses to AZD1222 COVID-19 vaccine. TCRdb's table, derived via immunoSEQ multiplex PCR, lists solely in-frame clones and lacks some. The sample yields fewer than 150,000 clones, about 90% seen once. General study findings and limits: Compared with day 0, the breadth and depth of the Spike-specific TCR repertoire rose significantly after two doses of AZD1222. Only after the peak T cell response were repertoires sampled. In a largely white British group with more females than males, clonal diversity was possibly underestimated. Baseline antibody screening turned up just six seropositive AZD1222 recipients.

This CDR3 contains 12 residues. Germline V CDR1 and CDR2: SQVTM, ANQGSEA. Trimming took off 8 bases at V and 1 base at J, with 12 bases between the two ends. Comment on this clone: Its antigen is still unknown.

The starting material was peripheral blood, obtained on day 0 of AZD1222 vaccination. The gene calls are TRBV29-1 and TRBJ2-7; D not certain. The clonotype comes from an adult in good health. CDR3 nucleotides: TGCAGCTCCCGGACGGAATCCTACGAGCAGTACTTC. Protein product: CSSRTESYEQYF.